Detailed here is one T cell receptor (beta chain). The data were obtained in a study of shared clonotypes between healthy human individuals. It was at deep level that the assay was run. Replicate PCRs from sorted subsets contained approximately 190 ng DNA, which is approximately 30,000 T cell genomes. Sequenced by immunoSEQ multiplex PCR; TCRdb stores in-frame clones only, minus some. The table shows roughly 1,000,000 clones, with 78% occurring only once. Input material: memory CD4+ T cells from PBMCs. Noted subset: CD45RA-negative fraction. This TCR was recovered from a man aged 18-30 years in good health. Some clones in this sample may be carry-over from other donors' samples.

CDR3 coding DNA: TGTGCCAGCTCACCCGAGGAGGCAACTAATGAAAAACTGTTTTTT. Protein product: CASSPEEATNEKLFF. The chain has TRBV18 and TRBJ1-4; D is unclear. The germline V gene has CDR1 KGHSH and CDR2 LQKENI. Trimming took off 3 bases at V and 0 bases at J, with 8 bases between the two ends. CDR3 size: 15 residues.